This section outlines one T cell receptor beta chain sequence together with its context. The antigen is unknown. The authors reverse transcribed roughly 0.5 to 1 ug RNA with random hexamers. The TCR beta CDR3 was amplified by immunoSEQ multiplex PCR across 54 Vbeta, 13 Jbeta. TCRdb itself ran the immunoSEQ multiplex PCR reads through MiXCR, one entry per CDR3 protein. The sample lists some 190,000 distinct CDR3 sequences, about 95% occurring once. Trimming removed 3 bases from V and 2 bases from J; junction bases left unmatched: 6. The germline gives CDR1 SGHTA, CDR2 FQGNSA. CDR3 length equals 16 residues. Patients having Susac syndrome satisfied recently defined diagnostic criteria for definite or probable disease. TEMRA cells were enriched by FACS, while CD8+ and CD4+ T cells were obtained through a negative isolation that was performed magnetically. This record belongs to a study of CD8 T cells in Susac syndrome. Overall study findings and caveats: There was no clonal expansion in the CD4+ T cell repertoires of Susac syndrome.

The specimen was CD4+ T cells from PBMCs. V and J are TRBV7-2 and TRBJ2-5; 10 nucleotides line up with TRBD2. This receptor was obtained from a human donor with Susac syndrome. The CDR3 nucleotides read TGTGCCAGCAGCTTTGAGCAGCGGGGGGGACAAGAGACCCAGTACTTC. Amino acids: CASSFEQRGGQETQYF.